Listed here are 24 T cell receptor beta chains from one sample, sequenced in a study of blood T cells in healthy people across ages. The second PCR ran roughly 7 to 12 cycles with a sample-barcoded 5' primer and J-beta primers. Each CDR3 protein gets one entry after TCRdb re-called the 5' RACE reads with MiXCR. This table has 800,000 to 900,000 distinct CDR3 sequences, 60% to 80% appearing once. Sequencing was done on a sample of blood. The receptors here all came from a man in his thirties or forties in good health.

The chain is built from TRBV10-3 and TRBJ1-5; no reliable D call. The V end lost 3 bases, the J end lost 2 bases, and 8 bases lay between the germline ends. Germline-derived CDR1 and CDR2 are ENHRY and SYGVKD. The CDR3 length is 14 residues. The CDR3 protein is CAISDLSGNQPQHF. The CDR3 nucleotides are TGTGCCATCAGTGACCTGTCGGGCAATCAGCCCCAGCATTTT.

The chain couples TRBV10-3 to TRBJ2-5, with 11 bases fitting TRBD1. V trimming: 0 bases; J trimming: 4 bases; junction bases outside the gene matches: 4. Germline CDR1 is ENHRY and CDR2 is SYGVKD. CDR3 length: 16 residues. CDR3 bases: TGTGCCATCAGTGAGTCGAGGACAGGGGGCGGAGAGACCCAGTACTTC. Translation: CAISESRTGGGETQYF.

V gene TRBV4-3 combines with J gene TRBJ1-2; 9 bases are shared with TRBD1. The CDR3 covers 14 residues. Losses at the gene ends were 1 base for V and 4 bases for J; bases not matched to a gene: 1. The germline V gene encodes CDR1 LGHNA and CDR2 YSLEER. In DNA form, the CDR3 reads TGCGCCAGCAGCCAAGGGGACAGGGTCTATGGCTACACCTTC. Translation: CASSQGDRVYGYTF.

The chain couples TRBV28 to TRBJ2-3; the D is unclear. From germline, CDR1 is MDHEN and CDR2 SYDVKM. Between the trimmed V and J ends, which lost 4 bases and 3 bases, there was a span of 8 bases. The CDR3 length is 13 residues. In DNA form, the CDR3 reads TGTGCCAGCAGTTCAAAGACGACAGATACGCAGTATTTT. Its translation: CASSSKTTDTQYF.

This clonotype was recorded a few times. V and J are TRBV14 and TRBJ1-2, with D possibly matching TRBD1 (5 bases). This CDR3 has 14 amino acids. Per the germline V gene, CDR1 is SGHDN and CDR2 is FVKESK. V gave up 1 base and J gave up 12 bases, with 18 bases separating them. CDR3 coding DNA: TGTGCCAGCAGCCAAGGGGCGGGGACGGTCTCTCACACCTTC. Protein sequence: CASSQGAGTVSHTF. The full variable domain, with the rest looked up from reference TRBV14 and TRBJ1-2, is EAGVTQFPSHSVIEKGQTVTLRCDPISGHDNLYWYRRVMGKEIKFLLHFVKESKQDESGMPNNRFLAERTGGTYSTLKVQPAELEDSGVYFCASSQGAGTVSHTFGSGTRLTVV.

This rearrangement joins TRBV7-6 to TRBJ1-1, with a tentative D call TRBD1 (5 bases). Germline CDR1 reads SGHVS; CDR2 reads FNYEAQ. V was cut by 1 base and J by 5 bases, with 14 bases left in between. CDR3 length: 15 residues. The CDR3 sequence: CASSLVLGDGTEAFF. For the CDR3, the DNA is TGTGCCAGCAGCTTAGTACTAGGGGATGGTACTGAAGCTTTCTTT.

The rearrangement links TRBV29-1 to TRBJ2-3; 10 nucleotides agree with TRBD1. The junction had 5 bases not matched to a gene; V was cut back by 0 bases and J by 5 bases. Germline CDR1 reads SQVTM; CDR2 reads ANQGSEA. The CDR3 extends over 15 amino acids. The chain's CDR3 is CSVEDPGQGGDTQYF. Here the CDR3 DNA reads TGCAGCGTTGAAGATCCAGGACAGGGGGGAGATACGCAGTATTTT.

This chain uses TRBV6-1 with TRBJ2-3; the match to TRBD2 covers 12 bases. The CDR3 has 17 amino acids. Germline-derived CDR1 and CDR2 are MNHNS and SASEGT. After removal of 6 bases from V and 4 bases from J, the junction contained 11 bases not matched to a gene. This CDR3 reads CASSQLSASGGADTQYF. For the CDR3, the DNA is TGTGCCAGCAGCCAGCTGAGTGCTAGCGGGGGGGCAGATACGCAGTATTTT.

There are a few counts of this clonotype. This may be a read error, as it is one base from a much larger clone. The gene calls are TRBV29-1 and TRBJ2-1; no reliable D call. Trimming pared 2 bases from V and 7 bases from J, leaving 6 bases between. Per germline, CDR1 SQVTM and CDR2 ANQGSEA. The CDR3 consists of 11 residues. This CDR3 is CSVELGNEQFF. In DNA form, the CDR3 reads TGCAGCGTTGAACTGGGGAATGAGCAGTTCTTC.

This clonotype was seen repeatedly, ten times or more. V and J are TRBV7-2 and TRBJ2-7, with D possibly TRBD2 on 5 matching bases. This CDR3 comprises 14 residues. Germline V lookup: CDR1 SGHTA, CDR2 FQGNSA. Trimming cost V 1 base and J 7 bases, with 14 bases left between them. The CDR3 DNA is TGTGCCAGCAGCTTAGAAGGAGTAGCGCGGGAGCAGTACTTC. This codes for CASSLEGVAREQYF.

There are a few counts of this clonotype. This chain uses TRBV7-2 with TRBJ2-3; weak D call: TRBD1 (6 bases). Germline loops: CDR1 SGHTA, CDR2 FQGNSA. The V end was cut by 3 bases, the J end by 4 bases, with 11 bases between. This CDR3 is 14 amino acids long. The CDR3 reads CASSFEDSSDTQYF. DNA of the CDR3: TGTGCCAGCAGCTTTGAGGACAGCTCAGATACGCAGTATTTT.

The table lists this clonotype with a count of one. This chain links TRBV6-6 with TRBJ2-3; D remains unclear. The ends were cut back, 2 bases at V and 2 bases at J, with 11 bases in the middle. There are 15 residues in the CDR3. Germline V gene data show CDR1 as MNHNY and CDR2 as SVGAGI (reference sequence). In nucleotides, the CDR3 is TGTGCCAGCAGTTACAGGCCAGAGTACACAGATACGCAGTATTTT. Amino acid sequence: CASSYRPEYTDTQYF.

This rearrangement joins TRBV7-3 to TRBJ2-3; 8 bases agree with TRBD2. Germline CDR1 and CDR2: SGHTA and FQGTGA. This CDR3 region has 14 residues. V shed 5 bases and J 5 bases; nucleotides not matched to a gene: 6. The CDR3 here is CASSRTSSEDTQYF. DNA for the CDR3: TGTGCCAGCAGCCGGACTAGCTCTGAAGATACGCAGTATTTT.

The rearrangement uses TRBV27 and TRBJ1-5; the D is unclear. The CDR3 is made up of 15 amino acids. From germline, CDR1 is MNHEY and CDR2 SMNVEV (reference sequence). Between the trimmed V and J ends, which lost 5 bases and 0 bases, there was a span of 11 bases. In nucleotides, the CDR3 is TGTGCCAGCAGTGCCGGAAGATATAGCAATCAGCCCCAGCATTTT. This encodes CASSAGRYSNQPQHF.

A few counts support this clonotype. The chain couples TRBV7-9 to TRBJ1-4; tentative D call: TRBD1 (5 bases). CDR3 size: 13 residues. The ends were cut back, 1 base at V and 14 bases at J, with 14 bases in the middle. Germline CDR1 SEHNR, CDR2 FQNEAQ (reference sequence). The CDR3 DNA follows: TGTGCCAGCAGCTTAGGAATGGACAATAATCTGTTTTTT. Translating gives CASSLGMDNNLFF.

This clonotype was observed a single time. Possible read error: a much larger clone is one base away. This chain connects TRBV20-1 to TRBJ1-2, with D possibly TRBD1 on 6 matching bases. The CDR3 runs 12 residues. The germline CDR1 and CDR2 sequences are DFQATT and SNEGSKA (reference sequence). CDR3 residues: CSANRAGYDYTF. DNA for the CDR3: TGCAGTGCTAACAGGGCGGGCTATGACTACACCTTC.

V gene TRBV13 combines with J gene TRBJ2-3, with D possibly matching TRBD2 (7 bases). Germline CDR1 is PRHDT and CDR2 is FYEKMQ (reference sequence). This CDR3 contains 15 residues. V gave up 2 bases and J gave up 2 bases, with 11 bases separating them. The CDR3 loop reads CASSLRGAATDTQYF. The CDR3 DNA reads TGTGCCAGCAGCTTACGGGGGGCTGCCACAGATACGCAGTATTTT.

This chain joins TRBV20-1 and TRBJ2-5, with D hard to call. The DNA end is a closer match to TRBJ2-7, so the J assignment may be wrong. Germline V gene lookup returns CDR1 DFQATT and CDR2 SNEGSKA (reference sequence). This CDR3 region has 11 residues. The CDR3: CIGPLSYEQYF. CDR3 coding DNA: TGCATAGGGCCGTTATCTTACGAGCAGTACTTC.

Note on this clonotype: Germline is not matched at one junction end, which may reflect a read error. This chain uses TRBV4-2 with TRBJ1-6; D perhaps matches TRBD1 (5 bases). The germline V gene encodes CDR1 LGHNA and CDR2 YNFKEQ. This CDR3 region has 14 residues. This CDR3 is CASSQGGANSALHF. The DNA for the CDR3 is TGTGCCAGCAGCCAAGGAGGGGCGAATTCAGCCCTCCACTTT.

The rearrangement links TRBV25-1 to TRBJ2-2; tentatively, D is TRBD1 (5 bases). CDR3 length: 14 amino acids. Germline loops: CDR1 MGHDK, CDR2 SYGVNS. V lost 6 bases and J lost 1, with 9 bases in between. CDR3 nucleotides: TGTGCCAGCAGACCGCAGGGGAACACCGGGGAGCTGTTTTTT. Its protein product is CASRPQGNTGELFF.

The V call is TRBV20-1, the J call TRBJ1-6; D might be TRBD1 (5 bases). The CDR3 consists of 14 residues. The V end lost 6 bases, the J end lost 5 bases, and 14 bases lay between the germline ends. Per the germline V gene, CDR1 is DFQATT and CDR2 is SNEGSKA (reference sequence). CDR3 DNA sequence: TGCAGTGCCCGGAGACAGCCTAATAATTCACCCCTCCACTTT. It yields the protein CSARRQPNNSPLHF.

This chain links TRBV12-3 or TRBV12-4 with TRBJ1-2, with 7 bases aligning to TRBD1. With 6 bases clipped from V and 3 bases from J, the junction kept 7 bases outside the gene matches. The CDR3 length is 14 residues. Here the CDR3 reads CASRPTGPHYGYTF. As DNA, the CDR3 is TGTGCCAGCAGGCCGACAGGGCCTCACTATGGCTACACCTTC.

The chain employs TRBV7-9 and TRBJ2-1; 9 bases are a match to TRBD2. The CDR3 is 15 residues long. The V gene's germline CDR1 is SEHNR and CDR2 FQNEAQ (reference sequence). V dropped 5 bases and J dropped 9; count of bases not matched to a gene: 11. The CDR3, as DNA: TGTGCCAGCAGCCCCCAAGGGCTAGCGGGAACTGAGCAGTTCTTC. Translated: CASSPQGLAGTEQFF.

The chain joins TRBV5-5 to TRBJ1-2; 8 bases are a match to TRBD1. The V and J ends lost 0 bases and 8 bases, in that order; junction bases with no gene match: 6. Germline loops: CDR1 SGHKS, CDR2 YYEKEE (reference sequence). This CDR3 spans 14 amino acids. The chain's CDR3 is CASSLGGQGQGYTF. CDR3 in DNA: TGTGCCAGCAGCTTGGGTGGACAGGGCCAAGGCTACACCTTC.